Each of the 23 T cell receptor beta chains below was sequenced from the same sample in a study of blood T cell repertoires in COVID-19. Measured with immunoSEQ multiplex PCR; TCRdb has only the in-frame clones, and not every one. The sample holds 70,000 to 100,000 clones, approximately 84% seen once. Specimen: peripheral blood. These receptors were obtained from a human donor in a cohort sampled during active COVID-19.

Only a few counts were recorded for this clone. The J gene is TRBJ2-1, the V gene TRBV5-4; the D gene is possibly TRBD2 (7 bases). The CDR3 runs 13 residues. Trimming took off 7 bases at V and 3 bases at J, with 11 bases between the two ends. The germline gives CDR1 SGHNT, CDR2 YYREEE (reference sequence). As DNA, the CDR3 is TGTGCCAGCTTCGGGGGGCACTACAATGAGCAGTTCTTC. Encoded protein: CASFGGHYNEQFF.

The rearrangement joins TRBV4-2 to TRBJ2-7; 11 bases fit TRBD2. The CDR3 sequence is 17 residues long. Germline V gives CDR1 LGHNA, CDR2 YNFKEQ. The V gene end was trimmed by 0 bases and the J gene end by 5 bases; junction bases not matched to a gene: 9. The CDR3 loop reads CASSQDPLAGGGNEQYF. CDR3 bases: TGTGCCAGCAGCCAAGACCCCCTAGCGGGGGGTGGAAACGAGCAGTACTTC.

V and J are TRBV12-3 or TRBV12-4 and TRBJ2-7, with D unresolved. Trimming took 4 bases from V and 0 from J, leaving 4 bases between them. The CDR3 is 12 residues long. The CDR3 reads CASSYSSYEQYF. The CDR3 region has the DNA TGTGCCAGCAGTTATAGCTCCTACGAGCAGTACTTC.

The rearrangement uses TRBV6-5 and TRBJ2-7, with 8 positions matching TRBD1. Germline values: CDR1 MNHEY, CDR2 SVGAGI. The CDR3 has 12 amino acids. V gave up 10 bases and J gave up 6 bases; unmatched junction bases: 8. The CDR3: CATRQGLGEQYF. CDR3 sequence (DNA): TGTGCCACCCGACAGGGGCTAGGCGAGCAGTACTTC.

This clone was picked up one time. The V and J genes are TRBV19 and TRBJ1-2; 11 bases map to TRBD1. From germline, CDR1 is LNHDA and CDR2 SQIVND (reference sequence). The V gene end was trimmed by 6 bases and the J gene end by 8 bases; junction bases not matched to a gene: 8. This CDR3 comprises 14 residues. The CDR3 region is CASSIGTGGEGYTF. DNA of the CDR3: TGTGCCAGTAGCATTGGGACAGGGGGAGAAGGCTACACCTTC.

The CDR3 sequence is CASSQGNRARQPQHF. In DNA form, the CDR3 reads TGTGCCAGCAGCCAAGGTAACAGGGCCCGCCAGCCCCAGCATTTT. The gene calls are TRBV3-1 (or the pseudogene TRBV3-2) and TRBJ1-5; weak D call: TRBD1 (6 bases). V lost 1 base to trimming and J lost 7 bases, with 14 bases between them. The V gene's germline CDR1 is LGHDT and CDR2 YNNKEL (reference sequence). The CDR3 runs 15 residues.

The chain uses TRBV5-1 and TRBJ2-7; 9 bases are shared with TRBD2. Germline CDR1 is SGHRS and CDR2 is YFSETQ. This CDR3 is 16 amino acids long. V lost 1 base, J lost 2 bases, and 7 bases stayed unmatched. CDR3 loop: CASSLSLRLAAYEQYF. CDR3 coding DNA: TGCGCCAGCAGCTTGAGTCTAAGACTAGCGGCCTACGAGCAGTACTTC.

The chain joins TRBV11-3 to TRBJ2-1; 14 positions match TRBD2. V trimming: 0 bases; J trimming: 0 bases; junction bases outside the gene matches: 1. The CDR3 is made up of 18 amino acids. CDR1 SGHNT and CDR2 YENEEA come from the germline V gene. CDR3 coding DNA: TGTGCCAGCAGCTTAGATGGGACTAGCGGGGGCTCCTACAATGAGCAGTTCTTC. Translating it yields CASSLDGTSGGSYNEQFF.

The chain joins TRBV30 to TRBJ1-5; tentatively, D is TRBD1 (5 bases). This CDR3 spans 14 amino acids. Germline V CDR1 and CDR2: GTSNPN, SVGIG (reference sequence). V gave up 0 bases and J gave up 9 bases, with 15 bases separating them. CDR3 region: CAWSVWGLPRPQHF. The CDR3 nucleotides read TGTGCCTGGAGTGTCTGGGGACTCCCTAGGCCCCAGCATTTT. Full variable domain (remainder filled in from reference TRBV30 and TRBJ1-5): SQTIHQWPATLVQPVGSPLSLECTVEGTSNPNLYWYRQAAGRGLQLLFYSVGIGQISSEVPQNLSASRPQDRQFILSSKKLLLSDSGFYLCAWSVWGLPRPQHFGDGTRLSIL.

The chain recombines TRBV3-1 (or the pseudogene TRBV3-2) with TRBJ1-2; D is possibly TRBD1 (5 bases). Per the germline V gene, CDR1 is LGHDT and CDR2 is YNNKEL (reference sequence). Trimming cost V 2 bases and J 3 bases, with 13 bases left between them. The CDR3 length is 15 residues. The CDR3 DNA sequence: TGTGCCAGCAGCCAATCGTCGGGGGGATACTATGGCTACACCTTC. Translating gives CASSQSSGGYYGYTF.

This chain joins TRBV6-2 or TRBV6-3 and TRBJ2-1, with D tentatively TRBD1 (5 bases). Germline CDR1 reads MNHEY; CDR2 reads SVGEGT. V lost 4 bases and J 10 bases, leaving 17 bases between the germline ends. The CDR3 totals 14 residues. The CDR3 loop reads CASSFTTGLREQFF. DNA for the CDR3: TGTGCCAGCAGTTTCACCACAGGCCTAAGGGAGCAGTTCTTC.

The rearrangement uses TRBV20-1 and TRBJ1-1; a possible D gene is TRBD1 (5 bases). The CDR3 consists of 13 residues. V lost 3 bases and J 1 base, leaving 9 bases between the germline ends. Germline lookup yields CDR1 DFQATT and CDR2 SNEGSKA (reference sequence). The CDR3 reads CSASRQKNTEAFF. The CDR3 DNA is TGCAGTGCTAGTAGACAGAAGAACACTGAAGCTTTCTTT.

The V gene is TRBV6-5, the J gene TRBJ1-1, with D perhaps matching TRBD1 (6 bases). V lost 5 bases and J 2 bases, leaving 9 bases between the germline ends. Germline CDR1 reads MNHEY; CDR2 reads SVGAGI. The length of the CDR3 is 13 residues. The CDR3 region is CASSQDSNTEAFF. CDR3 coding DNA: TGTGCCAGCAGTCAGGACAGTAACACTGAAGCTTTCTTT.

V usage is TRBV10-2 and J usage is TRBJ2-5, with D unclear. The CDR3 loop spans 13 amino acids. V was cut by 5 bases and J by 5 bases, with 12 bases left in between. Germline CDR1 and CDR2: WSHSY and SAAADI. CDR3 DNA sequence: TGCGCCAGCAGTTCAGGTTTTGGGGAGACCCAGTACTTC. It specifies CASSSGFGETQYF.

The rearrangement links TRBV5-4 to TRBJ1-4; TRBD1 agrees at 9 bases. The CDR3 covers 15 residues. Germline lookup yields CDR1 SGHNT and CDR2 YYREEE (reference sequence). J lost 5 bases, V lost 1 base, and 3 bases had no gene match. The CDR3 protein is CASSLMGQGNEKLFF. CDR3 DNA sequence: TGTGCCAGCAGCTTGATGGGACAGGGAAATGAAAAACTGTTTTTT.

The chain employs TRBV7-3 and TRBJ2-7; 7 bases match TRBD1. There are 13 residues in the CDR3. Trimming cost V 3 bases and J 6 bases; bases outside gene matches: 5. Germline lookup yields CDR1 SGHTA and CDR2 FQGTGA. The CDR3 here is CASSLTGFGEQYF. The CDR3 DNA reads TGTGCCAGCAGCTTGACAGGGTTCGGCGAGCAGTACTTC.

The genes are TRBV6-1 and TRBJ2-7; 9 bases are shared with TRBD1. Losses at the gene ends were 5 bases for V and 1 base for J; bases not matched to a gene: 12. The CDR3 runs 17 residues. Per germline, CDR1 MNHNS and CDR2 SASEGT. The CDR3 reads CASSKGTGTGFSYEQYF. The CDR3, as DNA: TGTGCCAGCAGTAAAGGCACCGGGACAGGGTTTTCCTACGAGCAGTACTTC.

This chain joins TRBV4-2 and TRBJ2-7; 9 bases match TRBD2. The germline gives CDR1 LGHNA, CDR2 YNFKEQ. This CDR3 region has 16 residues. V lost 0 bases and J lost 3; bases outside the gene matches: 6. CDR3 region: CASSQEPAGGRYEQYF. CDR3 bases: TGTGCCAGCAGCCAAGAACCAGCGGGGGGACGCTACGAGCAGTACTTC.

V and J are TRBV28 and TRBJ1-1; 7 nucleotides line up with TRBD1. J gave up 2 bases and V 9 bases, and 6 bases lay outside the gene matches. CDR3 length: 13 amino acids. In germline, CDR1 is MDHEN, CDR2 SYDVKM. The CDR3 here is CASPTGDNTEAFF. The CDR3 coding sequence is TGTGCCAGTCCAACAGGGGACAACACTGAAGCTTTCTTT.

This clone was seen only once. The CDR3 coding sequence is TGTGCCAGTAGTTCGGGGCCGACTAGGGCTGAAGCTTTCTTT. Translated, it gives CASSSGPTRAEAFF. This chain connects TRBV19 to TRBJ1-1, with D perhaps TRBD1 (5 bases). CDR1 LNHDA and CDR2 SQIVND come from the germline V gene (reference sequence). The CDR3 covers 14 residues. V gave up 5 bases and J gave up 6 bases, with 16 bases separating them.

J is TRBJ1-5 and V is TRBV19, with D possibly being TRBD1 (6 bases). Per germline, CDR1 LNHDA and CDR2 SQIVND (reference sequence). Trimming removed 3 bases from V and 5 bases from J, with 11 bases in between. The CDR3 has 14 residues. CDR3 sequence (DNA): TGTGCCAGTAGTATCGGGCAGGGGTATCAGCCCCAGCATTTT. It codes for CASSIGQGYQPQHF.

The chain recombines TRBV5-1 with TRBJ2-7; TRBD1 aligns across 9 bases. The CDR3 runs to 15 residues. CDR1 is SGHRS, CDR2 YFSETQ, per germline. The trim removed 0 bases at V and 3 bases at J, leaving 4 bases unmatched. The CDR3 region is CASSLDMGQGYEQYF. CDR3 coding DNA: TGCGCCAGCAGCTTGGATATGGGACAGGGCTACGAGCAGTACTTC.

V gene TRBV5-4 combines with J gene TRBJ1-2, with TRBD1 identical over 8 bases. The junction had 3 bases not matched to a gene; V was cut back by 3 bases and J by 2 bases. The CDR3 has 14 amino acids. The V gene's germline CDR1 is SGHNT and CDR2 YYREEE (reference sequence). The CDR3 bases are TGTGCCAGCAGCTCTACAGGGGGGAACTATGGCTACACCTTC. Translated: CASSSTGGNYGYTF.